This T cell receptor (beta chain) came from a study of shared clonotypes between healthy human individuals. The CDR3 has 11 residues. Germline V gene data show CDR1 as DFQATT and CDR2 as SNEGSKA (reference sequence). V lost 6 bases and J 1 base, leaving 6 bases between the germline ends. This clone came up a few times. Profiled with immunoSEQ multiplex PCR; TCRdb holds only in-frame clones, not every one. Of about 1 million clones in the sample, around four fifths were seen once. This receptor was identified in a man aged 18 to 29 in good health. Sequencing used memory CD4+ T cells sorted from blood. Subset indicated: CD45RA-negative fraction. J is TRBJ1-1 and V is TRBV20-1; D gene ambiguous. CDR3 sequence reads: CSAPRNTEAFF. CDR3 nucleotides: TGCAGTGCCCCTCGGAACACTGAAGCTTTCTTT.